This passage covers 3 T cell receptor beta chains from one sample sequenced in a study of OX40 agonist ivuxolimab in advanced cancers. Some clones are missing from TCRdb's copy, which holds only in-frame ones; the method was immunoSEQ multiplex PCR. The sample includes 80,000 or so clones, 70% to 90% seen only once; the top ten take roughly 2%. The material was CD4+ or CD8+ T cells sorted from blood, obtained in a trial of the OX40 agonist ivuxolimab. These receptors all come from an adult with an advanced solid tumor such as melanoma, head and neck, liver or kidney cancer.

The V and J genes are TRBV30 and TRBJ1-5; D not certain. CDR1 is GTSNPN, CDR2 SVGIG, per germline (reference sequence). The CDR3 consists of 14 residues. With 0 bases removed from V and 4 bases from J, the gap between germline ends came to 10 bases. CDR3 in DNA: TGTGCCTGGAGTGTAGGATCCGATAATCAGCCCCAGCATTTT. It specifies CAWSVGSDNQPQHF. The entire variable domain, with the rest obtained from reference TRBV30 and TRBJ1-5, is as follows: SQTIHQWPATLVQPVGSPLSLECTVEGTSNPNLYWYRQAAGRGLQLLFYSVGIGQISSEVPQNLSASRPQDRQFILSSKKLLLSDSGFYLCAWSVGSDNQPQHFGDGTRLSIL.

The V gene is TRBV7-5, the J gene TRBJ2-1. TRBV7-5 is labeled a pseudogene. This CDR3 contains 14 residues. The chain's CDR3 is CARSLKSPGNEQFF. For the CDR3, the DNA is TGTGCCAGAAGCTTAAAGTCCCCTGGCAATGAGCAGTTCTTC.

The chain combines TRBV29-1 with TRBJ2-5, with TRBD1 matching over 9 bases. The CDR3 is made up of 13 amino acids. Germline V gives CDR1 SQVTM, CDR2 ANQGSEA. Trimming removed 8 bases from V and 1 base from J; junction bases left unmatched: 5. In nucleotides, the CDR3 is TGCAGCTTCCGGGACAGGGTCCAAGAGACCCAGTACTTC. It codes for CSFRDRVQETQYF.